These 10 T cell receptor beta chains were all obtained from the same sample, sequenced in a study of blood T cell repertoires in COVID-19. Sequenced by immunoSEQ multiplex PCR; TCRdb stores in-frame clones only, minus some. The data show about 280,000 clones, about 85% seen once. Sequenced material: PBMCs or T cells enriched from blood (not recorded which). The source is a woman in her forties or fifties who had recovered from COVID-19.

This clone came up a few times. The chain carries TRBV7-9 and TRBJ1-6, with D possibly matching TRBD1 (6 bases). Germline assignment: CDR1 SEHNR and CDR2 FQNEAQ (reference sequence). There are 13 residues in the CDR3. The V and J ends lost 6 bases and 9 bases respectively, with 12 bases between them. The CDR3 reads CASSQTGRSPLHF. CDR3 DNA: TGTGCCAGCAGTCAAACAGGGCGTTCACCCCTCCACTTT.

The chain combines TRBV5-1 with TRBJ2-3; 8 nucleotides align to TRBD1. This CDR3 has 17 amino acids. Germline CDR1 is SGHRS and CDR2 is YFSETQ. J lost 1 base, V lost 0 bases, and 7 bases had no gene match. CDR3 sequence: CASSLVGQGAGTDTQYF. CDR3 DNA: TGCGCCAGCAGCTTGGTAGGTCAGGGGGCAGGCACAGATACGCAGTATTTT.

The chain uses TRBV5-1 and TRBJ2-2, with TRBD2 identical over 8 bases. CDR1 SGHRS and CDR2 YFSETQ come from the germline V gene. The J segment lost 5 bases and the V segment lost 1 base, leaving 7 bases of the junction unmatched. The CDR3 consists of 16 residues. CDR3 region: CASSLRGGGLTGELFF. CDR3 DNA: TGCGCCAGCAGCTTGCGTGGCGGGGGGTTAACCGGGGAGCTGTTTTTT. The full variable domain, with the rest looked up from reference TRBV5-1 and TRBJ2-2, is KAGVTQTPRYLIKTRGQQVTLSCSPISGHRSVSWYQQTPGQGLQFLFEYFSETQRNKGNFPGRFSGRQFSNSRSEMNVSTLELGDSALYLCASSLRGGGLTGELFFGEGSRLTVL.

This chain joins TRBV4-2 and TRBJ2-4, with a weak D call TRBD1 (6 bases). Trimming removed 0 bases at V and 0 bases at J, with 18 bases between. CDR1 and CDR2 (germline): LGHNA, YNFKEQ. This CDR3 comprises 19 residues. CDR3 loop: CASSQDPGTKLLAKNIQYF. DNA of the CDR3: TGTGCCAGCAGCCAAGATCCCGGGACAAAGCTTCTAGCCAAAAACATTCAGTACTTC.

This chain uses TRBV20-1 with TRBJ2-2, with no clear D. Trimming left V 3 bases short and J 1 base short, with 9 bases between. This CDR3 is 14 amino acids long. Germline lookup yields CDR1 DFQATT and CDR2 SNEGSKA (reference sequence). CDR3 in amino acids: CSASPWQNTGELFF. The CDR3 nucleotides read TGCAGTGCTAGTCCGTGGCAGAACACCGGGGAGCTGTTTTTT.

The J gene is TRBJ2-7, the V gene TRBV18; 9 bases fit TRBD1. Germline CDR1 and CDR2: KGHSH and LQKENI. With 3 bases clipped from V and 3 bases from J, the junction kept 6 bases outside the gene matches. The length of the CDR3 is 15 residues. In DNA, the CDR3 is TGTGCCAGCTCACCTAAACAGGGGGCCTTCTACGAGCAGTACTTC. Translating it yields CASSPKQGAFYEQYF.

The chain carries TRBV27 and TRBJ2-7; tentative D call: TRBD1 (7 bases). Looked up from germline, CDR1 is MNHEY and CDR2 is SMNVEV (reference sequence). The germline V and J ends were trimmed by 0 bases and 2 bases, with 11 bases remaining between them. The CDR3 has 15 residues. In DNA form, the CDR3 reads TGTGCCAGCAGTTTATCGCGGGACAGAACCTACGAGCAGTACTTC. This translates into CASSLSRDRTYEQYF.

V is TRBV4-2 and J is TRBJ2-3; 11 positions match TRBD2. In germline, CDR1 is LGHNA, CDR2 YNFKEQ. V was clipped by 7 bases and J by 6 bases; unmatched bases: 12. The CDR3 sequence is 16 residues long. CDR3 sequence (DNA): TGTGCCAGCAACGACCCCCTAGCGGGAGGTTTGGATACGCAGTATTTT. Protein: CASNDPLAGGLDTQYF.

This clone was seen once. CDR3 sequence: CASSLQQYGYTF. In nucleotides, the CDR3 is TGTGCCAGCAGCCTACAGCAATATGGCTACACCTTC. The chain employs TRBV28 and TRBJ1-2; D is uncertain. The CDR3 sequence is 12 residues long. Trimming pared 6 bases from V and 5 bases from J, leaving 10 bases between. Germline V gene lookup returns CDR1 MDHEN and CDR2 SYDVKM.

The CDR3 region has the DNA TGTGCCAGCAGCTTACAGGGACATCGCGAAAAACTGTTTTTT. It specifies CASSLQGHREKLFF. V is TRBV13 and J is TRBJ1-4; TRBD1 might be the D (6 bases). V shed 2 bases and J shed 8 bases, with 12 bases lying between them. The V gene's germline CDR1 is PRHDT and CDR2 FYEKMQ (reference sequence). This CDR3 spans 14 amino acids.